This passage covers 2 T cell receptor beta chains from one sample sequenced in a study of breast tumors, draining lymph nodes, adjacent tissues. Breast cancer patients provided tissue from their axillary draining lymph nodes. TCRdb re-analysed the multiplex PCR reads in MiXCR, keeping a single row per CDR3 protein. This table has about 180,000 distinct CDR3 sequences, 33% appearing once. The material sequenced was axillary lymph node tissue. The receptors shown here come from a female donor with breast cancer. Some clones in this sample may be carry-over from other donors' samples.

With respect to this clonotype: This could be a read error, since a much larger clone is one nucleotide away. DNA for the CDR3: TGTGCCACCGCGCCGGGGCGTCTCTCTGGGGCCAACGTCCTGACTTTC. Translating it yields CATAPGRLSGANVLTF. The chain has TRBV6-5 and TRBJ2-6, with D perhaps being TRBD1 or TRBD2 (5 bases each). The CDR3 runs to 16 residues. Germline CDR1 MNHEY, CDR2 SVGAGI. V lost 10 bases to trimming and J lost 0 bases, with 16 bases between them.

This rearrangement joins TRBV7-2 to TRBJ2-5; TRBD2 is a possible D gene (6 bases). CDR1 is SGHTA and CDR2 is FQGNSA in the germline V gene. The CDR3 has 13 amino acids. V was cut by 1 base and J by 8 bases, with 11 bases left in between. CDR3 amino acids: CASSLGDGTTQYF. The CDR3 bases are TGTGCCAGCAGCTTAGGGGATGGGACTACCCAGTACTTC.